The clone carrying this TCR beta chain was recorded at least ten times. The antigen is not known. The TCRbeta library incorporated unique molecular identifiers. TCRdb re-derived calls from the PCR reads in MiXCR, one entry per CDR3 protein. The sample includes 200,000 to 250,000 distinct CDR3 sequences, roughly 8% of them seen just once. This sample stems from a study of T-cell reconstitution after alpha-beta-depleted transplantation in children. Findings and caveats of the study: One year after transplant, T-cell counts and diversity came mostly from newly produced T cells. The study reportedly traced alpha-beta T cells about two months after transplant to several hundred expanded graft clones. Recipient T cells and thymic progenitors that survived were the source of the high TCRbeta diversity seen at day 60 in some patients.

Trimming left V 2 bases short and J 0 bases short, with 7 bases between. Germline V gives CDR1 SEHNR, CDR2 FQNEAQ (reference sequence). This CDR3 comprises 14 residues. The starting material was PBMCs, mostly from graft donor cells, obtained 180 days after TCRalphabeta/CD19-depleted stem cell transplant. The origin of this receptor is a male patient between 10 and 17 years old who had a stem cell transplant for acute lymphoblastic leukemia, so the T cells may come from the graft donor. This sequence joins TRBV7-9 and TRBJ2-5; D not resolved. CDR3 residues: CASSLSQYQETQYF. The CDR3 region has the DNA TGTGCCAGCAGCTTATCACAGTACCAAGAGACCCAGTACTTC.